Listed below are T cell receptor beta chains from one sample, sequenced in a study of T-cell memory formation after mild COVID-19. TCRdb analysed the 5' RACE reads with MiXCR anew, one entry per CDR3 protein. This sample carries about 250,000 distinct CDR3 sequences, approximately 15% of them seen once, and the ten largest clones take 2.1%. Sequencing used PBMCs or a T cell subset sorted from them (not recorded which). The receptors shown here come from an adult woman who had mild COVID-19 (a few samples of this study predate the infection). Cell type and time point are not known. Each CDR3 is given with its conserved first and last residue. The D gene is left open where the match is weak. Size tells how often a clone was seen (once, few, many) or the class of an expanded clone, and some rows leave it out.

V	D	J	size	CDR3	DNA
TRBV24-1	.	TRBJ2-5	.	CATSLGETQYF	TGTGCCACCAGCCTGGGAGAGACCCAGTACTTC
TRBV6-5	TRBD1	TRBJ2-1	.	CASSGQVYNEQFF	TGTGCCAGCAGTGGACAGGTGTACAATGAGCAGTTCTTC
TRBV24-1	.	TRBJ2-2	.	CATSDFPLGGELFF	TGTGCCACCAGTGATTTTCCGTTGGGCGGGGAGCTGTTTTTT
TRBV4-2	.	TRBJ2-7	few	CASSQTGDPYEQYF	TGTGCCAGCAGCCAGACGGGAGACCCGTACGAGCAGTACTTC
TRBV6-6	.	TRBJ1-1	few	CASSWQGYTEAFF	TGTGCCAGCAGTTGGCAGGGATACACTGAAGCTTTCTTT
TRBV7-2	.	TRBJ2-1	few	CASSREFSYNEQFF	TGTGCCAGCAGTCGAGAGTTCTCCTACAATGAGCAGTTCTTC
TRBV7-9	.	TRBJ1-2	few	CASSLGPTSYGYTF	TGTGCCAGCAGCTTAGGACCGACCTCCTATGGCTACACCTTC
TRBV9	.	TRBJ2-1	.	CASSVGQPENNEQFF	TGTGCCAGCAGCGTAGGCCAGCCGGAAAACAATGAGCAGTTCTTC
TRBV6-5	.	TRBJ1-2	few	CASSYSLREPYGYTF	TGTGCCAGCAGTTACTCATTAAGGGAACCCTATGGCTACACCTTC
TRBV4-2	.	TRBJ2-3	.	CASSKAGPWGSSTDTQYF	TGTGCCAGCAGCAAGGCAGGCCCCTGGGGGAGTAGCACAGATACGCAGTATTTT
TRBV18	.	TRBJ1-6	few	CASSPPRPIGLSSYNSPLHF	TGTGCCAGCTCACCACCGCGGCCGATCGGGCTAAGCTCCTATAATTCACCCCTCCACTTT
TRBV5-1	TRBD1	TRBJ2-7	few	CASSIDRDRYEQYF	TGCGCCAGCAGCATTGACAGGGATCGATACGAGCAGTACTTC
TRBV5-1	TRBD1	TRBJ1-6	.	CASSFGQGGNSPLHF	TGCGCCAGCAGCTTTGGACAGGGTGGTAATTCACCCCTCCACTTT
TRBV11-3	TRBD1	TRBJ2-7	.	CASSSGQGVREQYF	TGTGCCAGCAGCTCGGGACAGGGGGTCCGGGAGCAGTACTTC
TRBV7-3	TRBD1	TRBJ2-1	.	CASSLGQLYNEQFF	TGTGCCAGCAGCTTGGGACAGCTATACAATGAGCAGTTCTTC
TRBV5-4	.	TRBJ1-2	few	CASSWGSRGDYGYTF	TGTGCCAGCAGCTGGGGGAGCAGGGGCGACTATGGCTACACCTTC
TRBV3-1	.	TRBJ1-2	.	CASSPRLGQRTAGYTF	TGTGCCAGCTCCCCACGCCTAGGACAGCGAACGGCTGGCTACACCTTC
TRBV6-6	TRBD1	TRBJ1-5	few	CASSLVRGLKQPQHF	TGTGCCAGCAGTCTTGTCAGGGGGCTGAAGCAGCCCCAGCATTTT
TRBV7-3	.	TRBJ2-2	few	CASSSPTGVNTGELFF	TGTGCCAGCAGCTCTCCGACAGGCGTGAACACCGGGGAGCTGTTTTTT
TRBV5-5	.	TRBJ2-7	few	CASSLPGNEQYF	TGTGCCAGCAGCTTACCAGGGAACGAGCAGTACTTC
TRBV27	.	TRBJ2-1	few	CASSTVAKTYNEQFF	TGTGCCAGCAGTACCGTAGCGAAGACGTACAATGAGCAGTTCTTC
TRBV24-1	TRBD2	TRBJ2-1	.	CATSDSRLADSYNEQFF	TGTGCCACCAGTGATTCCCGACTAGCGGACTCCTACAATGAGCAGTTCTTC